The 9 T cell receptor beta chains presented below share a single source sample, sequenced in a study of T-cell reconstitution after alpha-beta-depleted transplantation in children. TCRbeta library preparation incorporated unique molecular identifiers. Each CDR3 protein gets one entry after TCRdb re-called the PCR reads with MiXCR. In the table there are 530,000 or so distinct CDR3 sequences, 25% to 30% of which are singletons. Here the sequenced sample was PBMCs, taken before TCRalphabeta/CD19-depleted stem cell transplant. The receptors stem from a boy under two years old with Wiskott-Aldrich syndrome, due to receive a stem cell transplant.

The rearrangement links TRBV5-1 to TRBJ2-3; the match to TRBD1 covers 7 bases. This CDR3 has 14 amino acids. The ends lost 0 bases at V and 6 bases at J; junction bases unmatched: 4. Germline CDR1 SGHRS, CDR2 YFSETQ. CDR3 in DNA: TGCGCCAGCAGCTTGGACACAGGGGCGGATACGCAGTATTTT. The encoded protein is CASSLDTGADTQYF.

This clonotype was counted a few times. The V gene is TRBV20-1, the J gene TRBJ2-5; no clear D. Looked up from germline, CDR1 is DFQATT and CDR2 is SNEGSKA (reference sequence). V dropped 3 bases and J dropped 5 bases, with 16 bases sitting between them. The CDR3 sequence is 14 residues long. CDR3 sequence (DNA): TGCAGTGCTAGTTCCGTCCAGGACGGGGAGACCCAGTACTTC. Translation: CSASSVQDGETQYF.

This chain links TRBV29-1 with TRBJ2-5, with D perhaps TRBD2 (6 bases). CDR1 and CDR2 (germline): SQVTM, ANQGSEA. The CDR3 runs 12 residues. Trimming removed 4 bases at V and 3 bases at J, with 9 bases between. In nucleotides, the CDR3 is TGCAGCGTTGTGACGGGGGAAGAGACCCAGTACTTC. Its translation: CSVVTGEETQYF.

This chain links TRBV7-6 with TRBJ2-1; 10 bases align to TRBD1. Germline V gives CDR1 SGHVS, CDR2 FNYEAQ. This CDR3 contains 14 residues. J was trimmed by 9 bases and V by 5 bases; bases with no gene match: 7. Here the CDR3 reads CASSMVGQGREQFF. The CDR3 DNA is TGTGCCAGCAGCATGGTGGGACAGGGGCGTGAGCAGTTCTTC.

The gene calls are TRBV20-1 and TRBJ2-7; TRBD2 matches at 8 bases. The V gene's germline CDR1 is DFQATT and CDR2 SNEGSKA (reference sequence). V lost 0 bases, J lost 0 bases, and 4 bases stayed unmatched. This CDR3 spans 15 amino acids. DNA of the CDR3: TGCAGTGCTAGAGATATCAGCGGGGGCTCCTACGAGCAGTACTTC. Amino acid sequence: CSARDISGGSYEQYF.

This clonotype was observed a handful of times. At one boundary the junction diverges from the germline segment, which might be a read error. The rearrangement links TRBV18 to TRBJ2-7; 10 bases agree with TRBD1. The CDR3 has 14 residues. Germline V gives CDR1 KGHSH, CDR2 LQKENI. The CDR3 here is CASSPLRDRGEQYF. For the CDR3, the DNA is TGTGCCAGCTCCCCACTCCGGGACAGGGGCGAGCAGTACTTC.

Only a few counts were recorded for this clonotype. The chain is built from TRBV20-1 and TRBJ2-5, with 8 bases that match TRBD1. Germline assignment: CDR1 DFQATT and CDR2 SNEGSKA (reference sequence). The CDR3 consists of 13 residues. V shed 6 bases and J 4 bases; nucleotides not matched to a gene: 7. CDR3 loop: CSAYRGKGETQYF. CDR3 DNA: TGCAGTGCATACAGGGGGAAGGGAGAGACCCAGTACTTC.

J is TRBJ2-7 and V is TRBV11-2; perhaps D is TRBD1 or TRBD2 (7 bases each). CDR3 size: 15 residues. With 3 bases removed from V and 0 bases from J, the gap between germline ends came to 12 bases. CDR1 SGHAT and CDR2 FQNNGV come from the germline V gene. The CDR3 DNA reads TGTGCCAGCAGCTTCCCAGGGGGGGCCTCCTACGAGCAGTACTTC. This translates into CASSFPGGASYEQYF.

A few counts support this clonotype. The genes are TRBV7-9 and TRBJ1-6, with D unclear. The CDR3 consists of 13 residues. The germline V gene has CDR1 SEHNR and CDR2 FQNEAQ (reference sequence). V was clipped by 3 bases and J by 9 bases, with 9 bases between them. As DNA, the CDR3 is TGTGCCAGCAGCTTGGCGACGAGTTCACCCCTCCACTTT. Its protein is CASSLATSSPLHF. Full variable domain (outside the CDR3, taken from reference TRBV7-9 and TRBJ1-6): DTGVSQNPRHKITKRGQNVTFRCDPISEHNRLYWYRQTLGQGPEFLTYFQNEAQLEKSRLLSDRFSAERPKGSFSTLEIQRTEQGDSAMYLCASSLATSSPLHFGNGTRLTVT.